This T cell receptor beta chain came from a study of cytomegalovirus exposure and HLA in healthy donors. Concerning this clone itself: One end of the junction is discordant with germline, which a read error may explain.

With 60 Vbeta and 13 Jbeta primers, the PCR was carried out. Using immunoSEQ multiplex PCR, the repertoire was profiled, and TCRdb retains in-frame clones only, with some absent. Altogether about 92,000 clones are present, 84% being singletons, with the ten largest covering 5.6%. The CDR3 extends over 15 amino acids. Germline V CDR1 and CDR2: SGHTA, FQGNSA. This chain joins TRBV7-2 and TRBJ2-7, with 11 positions matching TRBD2. This receptor was identified in a woman under 30 in good health and CMV-seropositive. Sequenced input: PBMCs. CDR3 sequence (DNA): TGTGCCAGCACCTTATCCCCTAGCGGGGGGCTCGAGCAGTACTTC. Amino acid sequence: CASTLSPSGGLEQYF.